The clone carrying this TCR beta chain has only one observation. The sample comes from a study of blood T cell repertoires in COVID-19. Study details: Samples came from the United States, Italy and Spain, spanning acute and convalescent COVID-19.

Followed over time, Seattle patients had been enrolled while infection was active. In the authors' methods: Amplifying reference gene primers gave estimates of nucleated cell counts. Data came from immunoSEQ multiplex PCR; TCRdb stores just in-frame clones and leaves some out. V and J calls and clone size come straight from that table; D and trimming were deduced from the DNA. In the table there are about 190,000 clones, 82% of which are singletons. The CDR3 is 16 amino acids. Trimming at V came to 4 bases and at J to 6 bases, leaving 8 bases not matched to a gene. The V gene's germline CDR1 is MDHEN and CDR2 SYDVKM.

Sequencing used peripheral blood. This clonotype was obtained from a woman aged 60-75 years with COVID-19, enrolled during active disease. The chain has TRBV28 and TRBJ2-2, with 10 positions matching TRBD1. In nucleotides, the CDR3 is TGTGCCAGCAGTTCCACCGACAGGGGGCGAGCCGGGGAGCTGTTTTTT. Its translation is CASSSTDRGRAGELFF. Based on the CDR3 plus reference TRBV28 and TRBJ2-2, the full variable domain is DVKVTQSSRYLVKRTGEKVFLECVQDMDHENMFWYRQDPGLGLRLIYFSYDVKMKEKGDIPEGYSVSREKKERFSLILESASTNQTSMYLCASSSTDRGRAGELFFGEGSRLTVL.